The 29 T cell receptor beta chains below were found in one sample sequenced in a study of cytomegalovirus exposure and HLA in healthy donors (dated by TCRdb to about 2017). Library construction relied on the immunoSEQ multiplex PCR assay. A mixture of 60 forward primers for TCR Vbeta segments and 13 reverse primers for TCR Jbeta segments was used in the multiplex PCR. TCRdb carries this immuneACCESS record with in-frame sequences only. Its versions omit some clonotypes, under half of them owing to an unresolved V gene in the studies checked, with the rest unexplained. The table for this sample lists approximately 190,000 clones; around four fifths of them were counted only once. The ten largest clones represent approximately 2.4% of the sample. Sequenced input: PBMCs. These receptors all come from a woman in her forties or fifties in good health and CMV-seropositive.

The rearrangement uses TRBV5-1 and TRBJ2-5, with TRBD1 identical over 8 bases. V trimming: 5 bases; J trimming: 4 bases; junction bases outside the gene matches: 7. The CDR3 spans 14 residues. The germline CDR1 and CDR2 sequences are SGHRS and YFSETQ. CDR3 coding DNA: TGCGCCAGCAGAGCGACAGGGGCGCGAGAGACCCAGTACTTC. Translated, it gives CASRATGARETQYF. The full variable domain, rest sourced from reference TRBV5-1 and TRBJ2-5, is KAGVTQTPRYLIKTRGQQVTLSCSPISGHRSVSWYQQTPGQGLQFLFEYFSETQRNKGNFPGRFSGRQFSNSRSEMNVSTLELGDSALYLCASRATGARETQYFGPGTRLLVL.

The CDR3 sequence: CASSPRTSNTDTQYF. CDR3 in DNA: TGTGCCAGCAGCCCACGGACTAGCAACACAGATACGCAGTATTTT. The chain links TRBV7-8 to TRBJ2-3, with 8 bases aligning to TRBD2. This CDR3 region has 15 residues. Germline lookup yields CDR1 SGHVS and CDR2 FQNEAQ. The ends lost 5 bases at V and 2 bases at J; junction bases unmatched: 6.

The V gene is TRBV30, the J gene TRBJ1-6, with unresolved D. CDR1 and CDR2 from the germline V gene are GTSNPN and SVGIG (reference sequence). The V end was cut by 6 bases, the J end by 7 bases, with 10 bases between. CDR3 length: 12 residues. The CDR3 sequence is CACDWENSPLHF. The CDR3, as DNA: TGTGCCTGTGATTGGGAGAATTCACCCCTCCACTTT.

This chain joins TRBV5-8 and TRBJ1-2, with 7 bases identical to TRBD1. Germline CDR1 is SGHTS and CDR2 is YDEGEE. V was pared by 2 bases and J by 8 bases, with 15 bases of the junction left unmatched. This CDR3 has 16 amino acids. The CDR3 DNA reads TGTGCCAGCAGCTTCAATACCGGGACAGCTTCTTACGGCTACACCTTC. This encodes CASSFNTGTASYGYTF.

The chain recombines TRBV15 with TRBJ2-7; 7 bases are shared with TRBD2. The germline V gene encodes CDR1 LNHNV and CDR2 YYDKDF (reference sequence). Trimming at V came to 9 bases and at J to 2 bases, leaving 7 bases not matched to a gene. The CDR3 runs to 13 residues. CDR3 region: CATRASGAYEQYF. CDR3 nucleotides: TGTGCCACAAGGGCTAGCGGCGCCTACGAGCAGTACTTC.

The chain links TRBV12-5 to TRBJ2-5; the D gene is possibly TRBD2 (6 bases). V was trimmed by 1 base and J by 2 bases, leaving 23 bases between them. Germline CDR1 LGHNT, CDR2 FRNRAP. The CDR3 sequence is 19 residues long. CDR3 coding DNA: TGTGCTAGTGGTTTGGACGAAAGGGGATCCTTAGCGGAACAAGAGACCCAGTACTTC. Its protein is CASGLDERGSLAEQETQYF. The full variable domain, rest sourced from reference TRBV12-5 and TRBJ2-5, is DARVTQTPRHKVTEMGQEVTMRCQPILGHNTVFWYRQTMMQGLELLAYFRNRAPLDDSGMPKDRFSAEMPDATLATLKIQPSEPRDSAVYFCASGLDERGSLAEQETQYFGPGTRLLVL.

V gene TRBV7-2 combines with J gene TRBJ2-1; 12 positions match TRBD2. This CDR3 contains 15 residues. Germline V gene data show CDR1 as SGHTA and CDR2 as FQGNSA. Unmatched junction bases numbered 8, after V lost 5 bases and J lost 9 bases. The CDR3 sequence: CASSRLAGDRIEQFF. As DNA, the CDR3 is TGTGCCAGCAGCCGACTAGCGGGGGACAGGATTGAGCAGTTCTTC.

The rearrangement links TRBV18 to TRBJ2-5; 7 nucleotides line up with TRBD2. Trimming cost V 5 bases and J 11 bases; bases outside gene matches: 14. The CDR3 has 14 amino acids. Germline V gene data show CDR1 as KGHSH and CDR2 as LQKENI. This CDR3 reads CASSSGLEAGAQYF. CDR3 DNA sequence: TGTGCCAGCTCATCAGGACTAGAAGCTGGTGCGCAGTACTTC. The full variable domain, rest sourced from reference TRBV18 and TRBJ2-5, is NAGVMQNPRHLVRRRGQEARLRCSPMKGHSHVYWYRQLPEEGLKFMVYLQKENIIDESGMPKERFSAEFPKEGPSILRIQQVVRGDSAAYFCASSSGLEAGAQYFGPGTRLLVL.

The genes are TRBV11-2 and TRBJ2-3; 7 nucleotides align to TRBD2. CDR1 and CDR2 (germline): SGHAT, FQNNGV. Germline trimming cut 1 base from V and 4 bases from J; bases unmatched to any gene: 5. The CDR3 length is 15 residues. The CDR3 region is CASSLGARGADTQYF. The CDR3 DNA follows: TGTGCCAGCAGCTTAGGGGCCCGGGGGGCAGATACGCAGTATTTT. Looking up the rest from reference TRBV11-2 and TRBJ2-3 gives the full variable domain: EAGVAQSPRYKIIEKRQSVAFWCNPISGHATLYWYQQILGQGPKLLIQFQNNGVVDDSQLPKDRFSAERLKGVDSTLKIQPAKLEDSAVYLCASSLGARGADTQYFGPGTRLTVL.

This clone was found once. The rearrangement joins TRBV5-8 to TRBJ2-7; a weak D match, TRBD1 (5 bases). This CDR3 is built from 12 residues. Germline assignment: CDR1 SGHTS and CDR2 YDEGEE. Between the trimmed V and J ends, which lost 4 bases and 7 bases, there was a span of 12 bases. The DNA of the CDR3 is TGTGCCAGCAGCCTAGGGGTGGTGGAGCAGTACTTC. Translation gives CASSLGVVEQYF.

In this sample, this clone turned up once. The rearrangement joins TRBV29-1 to TRBJ2-1; 9 bases fit TRBD2. This CDR3 comprises 14 residues. Germline-derived CDR1 and CDR2 are SQVTM and ANQGSEA. After removal of 6 bases from V and 5 bases from J, the junction contained 8 bases not matched to a gene. CDR3 loop: CSVDSGLAHNEQFF. The CDR3 nucleotides are TGCAGCGTAGACTCGGGACTAGCCCACAATGAGCAGTTCTTC.

V gene TRBV6-5 combines with J gene TRBJ1-6, with 10 positions matching TRBD1. The CDR3 spans 13 residues. The germline V gene encodes CDR1 MNHEY and CDR2 SVGAGI. With V trimmed by 5 bases and J by 11 bases, 3 bases remained unmatched. CDR3 DNA sequence: TGTGCCAGCAGTGGGACAGGGGAAACACCCCTCCACTTT. It codes for CASSGTGETPLHF.

The chain joins TRBV5-1 to TRBJ1-2; 7 bases map to TRBD1. V trimming: 4 bases; J trimming: 7 bases; junction bases outside the gene matches: 4. Germline V lookup: CDR1 SGHRS, CDR2 YFSETQ. CDR3 length: 12 residues. The CDR3 region is CASSTQGVGYTF. Written as DNA, the CDR3 is TGCGCCAGCAGCACGCAGGGGGTTGGCTACACCTTC.

The chain links TRBV5-1 to TRBJ1-3; a possible D gene is TRBD1 (6 bases). Germline loops: CDR1 SGHRS, CDR2 YFSETQ. This CDR3 has 15 residues. Trimming removed 0 bases at V and 8 bases at J, with 15 bases between. This chain's CDR3 is CASSLAGTPRDTIYF. CDR3 bases: TGCGCCAGCAGCTTGGCCGGGACACCCAGAGACACCATATATTTT.

This clone was observed a handful of times. This chain uses TRBV6-5 with TRBJ2-7; maybe TRBD1 (5 bases). The CDR3 is 15 residues long. Germline CDR1 is MNHEY and CDR2 is SVGAGI. V was clipped by 0 bases and J by 1 base, with 10 bases between them. This CDR3 reads CASSYSGLGSYEQYF. CDR3 coding DNA: TGTGCCAGCAGTTACTCGGGGCTGGGATCCTACGAGCAGTACTTC.

This chain connects TRBV6-1 to TRBJ1-5, with 9 bases aligning to TRBD1. With 6 bases clipped from V and 12 bases from J, the junction kept 9 bases outside the gene matches. From germline, CDR1 is MNHNS and CDR2 SASEGT. This CDR3 has 13 amino acids. CDR3 loop: CASSRWDREDQHF. CDR3 in DNA: TGTGCCAGCAGCCGGTGGGACAGGGAGGACCAGCATTTT.

CDR3 coding DNA: TGCGCCAGCAGCCCGGGACAGAACTATGGCTACACCTTC. Translated: CASSPGQNYGYTF. The V and J genes are TRBV4-3 and TRBJ1-2; 7 positions match TRBD1. Trimming removed 4 bases from V and 2 bases from J; junction bases left unmatched: 1. The CDR3 totals 13 residues. CDR1 and CDR2 (germline): LGHNA, YSLEER.

The chain couples TRBV7-3 to TRBJ1-4; 7 bases map to TRBD1. Unmatched junction bases numbered 6, after V lost 5 bases and J lost 3 bases. There are 15 residues in the CDR3. Germline V lookup: CDR1 SGHTA, CDR2 FQGTGA. CDR3: CASSLPTGSNEKLFF. DNA of the CDR3: TGTGCCAGCAGCCTACCGACAGGGTCTAATGAAAAACTGTTTTTT. The full variable domain, its missing parts supplied by reference TRBV7-3 and TRBJ1-4, is GAGVSQTPSNKVTEKGKYVELRCDPISGHTALYWYRQSLGQGPEFLIYFQGTGAADDSGLPNDRFFAVRPEGSVSTLKIQRTERGDSAVYLCASSLPTGSNEKLFFGSGTQLSVL.

This clone was counted once. The V and J genes are TRBV28 and TRBJ1-5; D unclear. CDR3 length: 11 residues. Trimming shortened V by 8 bases and J by 3 bases, and 5 bases separated the two germline ends. Germline V gene data show CDR1 as MDHEN and CDR2 as SYDVKM. CDR3: CASHNNQPQHF. The CDR3 DNA reads TGTGCCAGCCACAACAATCAGCCCCAGCATTTT.

The chain combines TRBV11-2 with TRBJ2-3, with 9 bases that match TRBD2. The CDR3 extends over 17 amino acids. Germline V CDR1 and CDR2: SGHAT, FQNNGV. V trimming: 1 base; J trimming: 6 bases; junction bases outside the gene matches: 11. In nucleotides, the CDR3 is TGTGCCAGCAGCTTAGGTGATGAGGGACTAGCCGCCGATACGCAGTATTTT. Amino acid sequence: CASSLGDEGLAADTQYF.

V and J are TRBV7-9 and TRBJ2-3; D is possibly TRBD2 (5 bases). Trimming took off 3 bases at V and 4 bases at J, with 8 bases between the two ends. The length of the CDR3 is 13 residues. Germline loops: CDR1 SEHNR, CDR2 FQNEAQ (reference sequence). The CDR3 here is CASSFVGADTQYF. The CDR3 region has the DNA TGTGCCAGCAGCTTCGTCGGGGCAGATACGCAGTATTTT.

The chain employs TRBV28 and TRBJ1-5, with a weak D call TRBD1 (6 bases). V dropped 6 bases and J dropped 4 bases, with 7 bases sitting between them. Germline V lookup: CDR1 MDHEN, CDR2 SYDVKM. The CDR3 is 12 amino acids. CDR3 nucleotides: TGTGCCAGCAGAACAGGGAATCAGCCCCAGCATTTT. Its translation is CASRTGNQPQHF.

The chain combines TRBV7-3 with TRBJ2-6; no firm D call. Germline assignment: CDR1 SGHTA and CDR2 FQGTGA. Trimming left V 1 base short and J 0 bases short, with 16 bases between. CDR3 length equals 19 residues. The CDR3 loop is CASSLMTPTFSSGANVLTF. The CDR3 nucleotides are TGTGCCAGCAGCTTAATGACACCAACCTTTAGCTCTGGGGCCAACGTCCTGACTTTC.

Only a few counts were recorded for this clone. The chain combines TRBV6-1 with TRBJ1-2; no definite D call. V was trimmed by 0 bases and J by 0 bases, leaving 8 bases between them. Germline V CDR1 and CDR2: MNHNS, SASEGT. This CDR3 is 15 amino acids long. Here the CDR3 DNA reads TGTGCCAGCAGTGAAGCGTATGGCACTAACTATGGCTACACCTTC. This codes for CASSEAYGTNYGYTF.

The chain recombines TRBV6-5 with TRBJ2-1, with D possibly being TRBD1 (5 bases). Trimming stripped 5 bases from V and 1 base from J, with 12 bases between. Looked up from germline, CDR1 is MNHEY and CDR2 is SVGAGI. The CDR3 loop spans 15 amino acids. CDR3: CASSRLTGSYNEQFF. Written as DNA, the CDR3 is TGTGCCAGCAGTCGCCTTACAGGTTCCTACAATGAGCAGTTCTTC.

The V call is TRBV2, the J call TRBJ2-1; 8 positions match TRBD1. This CDR3 has 12 residues. The V segment lost 11 bases and the J segment 10 bases; nucleotides outside the gene matches: 10. Germline V gene data show CDR1 as SNHLY and CDR2 as FYNNEI. The CDR3: CAPRDRRIEQFF. The DNA for the CDR3 is TGTGCCCCTCGGGACAGGCGGATCGAGCAGTTCTTC.

V and J are TRBV18 and TRBJ2-7; 8 bases fit TRBD2. Germline values: CDR1 KGHSH, CDR2 LQKENI. CDR3 length: 14 amino acids. The junction had 5 bases not matched to a gene; V was cut back by 3 bases and J by 4 bases. The CDR3 bases are TGTGCCAGCTCACCCACTAGCGGAAGATACGAGCAGTACTTC. Residues: CASSPTSGRYEQYF.

The chain recombines TRBV6-6 with TRBJ1-2; weak D call: TRBD1 (5 bases). Looked up from germline, CDR1 is MNHNY and CDR2 is SVGAGI (reference sequence). The CDR3 spans 14 residues. Trimming pared 4 bases from V and 6 bases from J, leaving 15 bases between. The CDR3 region has the DNA TGTGCCAGCAGTTTCCGGGGGGATGGGGATGGCTACACCTTC. Protein product: CASSFRGDGDGYTF.

This chain links TRBV4-1 with TRBJ2-3, with TRBD2 matching over 9 bases. The CDR3 sequence is 15 residues long. The germline V gene has CDR1 MGHRA and CDR2 YSYEKL. The trim removed 0 bases at V and 6 bases at J, leaving 4 bases unmatched. The CDR3 reads CASSQDRGGADTQYF. For the CDR3, the DNA is TGCGCCAGCAGCCAAGATCGCGGGGGGGCGGATACGCAGTATTTT.